A single sample gave rise to the 21 T cell receptor beta chains below, sequenced in a study of shared clonotypes between healthy human individuals (dated by TCRdb to 2019 to 2021). Library prep was done by the immunoSEQ multiplex PCR assay. The table was pulled from immuneACCESS by TCRdb, which kept in-frame rearrangements only. Such tables lose some clones; where checked, under half of the loss comes from unresolved V genes, and the rest has no known cause. The sample table contains approximately 2.3 million clones; only one count was recorded for more than 80% of them. Of the sample, under 0.45% is held by the ten largest clones. The sample comprised naive CD4+ T cells from PBMCs. What the cell subset or site label conveys for this sample: CD45RA+ positively selected. Receptor source: a man younger than 35 in good health. Some clones in this sample may be carry-over from other donors' samples.

This clone was seen a single time. The chain links TRBV10-1 to TRBJ2-5; weak D call: TRBD1 (5 bases). CDR1 and CDR2 (germline): WNHNN, SYGVQD (reference sequence). CDR3 size: 13 residues. V was pared by 8 bases and J by 1 base, with 11 bases between. The CDR3 nucleotides are TGCGCCAGCGCGAAGACAGTCCAAGAGACCCAGTACTTC. It encodes CASAKTVQETQYF.

CDR3 in amino acids: CASSVPGEKLFF. The CDR3 region has the DNA TGTGCCAGCAGCGTACCGGGGGAAAAACTGTTTTTT. The chain combines TRBV9 with TRBJ1-4; D is undetermined. V gave up 1 base and J gave up 8 bases, with 6 bases separating them. CDR1 is SGDLS and CDR2 is YYNGEE in the germline V gene. This CDR3 comprises 12 residues.

The chain is built from TRBV9 and TRBJ2-3, with D unclear. The germline gives CDR1 SGDLS, CDR2 YYNGEE. The V gene lost 3 bases and the J gene lost 2 bases, with 13 bases spanning the gap. This CDR3 is 15 amino acids long. Here the CDR3 DNA reads TGTGCCAGCAGCGGCCAGGATGGTCTCACAGATACGCAGTATTTT. This translates into CASSGQDGLTDTQYF.

The chain combines TRBV7-9 with TRBJ2-5; tentatively, D is TRBD1 (5 bases). Germline CDR1 reads SEHNR; CDR2 reads FQNEAQ (reference sequence). This CDR3 region has 16 residues. V was shortened by 10 bases and J by 1 base, with 22 bases between the two germline ends. In DNA form, the CDR3 reads TGTGCCAACCCCTCCAGGGAAGGTGGGATCCAAGAGACCCAGTACTTC. Translating gives CANPSREGGIQETQYF. Filled out from reference TRBV7-9 and TRBJ2-5, the complete variable domain reads DTGVSQNPRHKITKRGQNVTFRCDPISEHNRLYWYRQTLGQGPEFLTYFQNEAQLEKSRLLSDRFSAERPKGSFSTLEIQRTEQGDSAMYLCANPSREGGIQETQYFGPGTRLLVL.

The chain joins TRBV27 to TRBJ2-5, with D possibly being TRBD2 (6 bases). The V end was cut by 7 bases, the J end by 2 bases, with 20 bases between. The CDR3 is 16 residues long. Germline V gene data show CDR1 as MNHEY and CDR2 as SMNVEV (reference sequence). CDR3 loop: CASTQIGSSAQETQYF. The CDR3 DNA follows: TGTGCCAGCACACAAATAGGGTCTAGCGCTCAAGAGACCCAGTACTTC.

The gene calls are TRBV5-1 and TRBJ2-7; D remains unclear. Looked up from germline, CDR1 is SGHRS and CDR2 is YFSETQ. The germline V and J ends were trimmed by 5 bases and 0 bases, with 9 bases remaining between them. This CDR3 contains 13 residues. The CDR3 region is CASRLTLSYEQYF. Here the CDR3 DNA reads TGCGCCAGCAGACTGACTCTCTCCTACGAGCAGTACTTC. The complete variable domain, with remaining parts taken from reference TRBV5-1 and TRBJ2-7, reads KAGVTQTPRYLIKTRGQQVTLSCSPISGHRSVSWYQQTPGQGLQFLFEYFSETQRNKGNFPGRFSGRQFSNSRSEMNVSTLELGDSALYLCASRLTLSYEQYFGPGTRLTVT.

This chain joins TRBV7-8 and TRBJ1-1, with TRBD1 matching over 7 bases. With 5 bases clipped from V and 6 bases from J, the junction kept 9 bases outside the gene matches. CDR3 length equals 14 residues. The germline gives CDR1 SGHVS, CDR2 FQNEAQ. CDR3: CASSRGGAVSEAFF. Here the CDR3 DNA reads TGTGCCAGCAGCAGAGGGGGCGCGGTATCTGAAGCTTTCTTT.

The rearrangement joins TRBV6-6 to TRBJ2-7, with 12 positions matching TRBD1. After removal of 6 bases from V and 5 bases from J, the junction contained 11 bases not matched to a gene. Germline values: CDR1 MNHNY, CDR2 SVGAGI (reference sequence). The CDR3 loop spans 16 amino acids. This CDR3 reads CASSLAPGQGADEQYF. The CDR3 nucleotides read TGTGCCAGCAGCCTCGCCCCGGGACAGGGGGCGGACGAGCAGTACTTC.

CDR3 nucleotides: TGTGCCAGCCGCCTTACGGATGGCTACACCTTC. Its protein is CASRLTDGYTF. The chain combines TRBV7-8 with TRBJ1-2; D not certain. The V end was cut by 8 bases, the J end by 6 bases, with 10 bases between. Germline V CDR1 and CDR2: SGHVS, FQNEAQ. The CDR3 spans 11 residues. The complete variable domain, with remaining parts taken from reference TRBV7-8 and TRBJ1-2, reads GAGVSQSPRYKVAKRGQDVALRCDPISGHVSLFWYQQALGQGPEFLTYFQNEAQLDKSGLPSDRFFAERPEGSVSTLKIQRTQQEDSAVYLCASRLTDGYTFGSGTRLTVV.

The gene calls are TRBV5-1 and TRBJ2-2, with D unresolved. Per the germline V gene, CDR1 is SGHRS and CDR2 is YFSETQ. Deletions cut 1 base from V and 2 bases from J, with 12 bases between. The CDR3 is made up of 16 amino acids. Here the CDR3 DNA reads TGCGCCAGCAGCTTGAGCGTTATTGCAAACACCGGGGAGCTGTTTTTT. Translation gives CASSLSVIANTGELFF.

Worth noting for this clone: This sample also contains other DNA sequences that code for the same CDR3. The V and J genes are TRBV28 and TRBJ2-7, with 7 bases aligning to TRBD1. The CDR3 has 15 residues. V lost 1 base, J lost 1 base, and 4 bases stayed unmatched. Per germline, CDR1 MDHEN and CDR2 SYDVKM. DNA for the CDR3: TGTGCCAGCAGTTTATACGCAGGGGGATCCTACGAGCAGTACTTC. Protein product: CASSLYAGGSYEQYF.

The chain combines TRBV9 with TRBJ2-1; 9 bases match TRBD1. Germline V gives CDR1 SGDLS, CDR2 YYNGEE. The J segment lost 7 bases and the V segment lost 0 bases, leaving 11 bases of the junction unmatched. This CDR3 comprises 17 residues. The DNA for the CDR3 is TGTGCCAGCAGCGTAGTTGGGACAGGGTCAGTAAGGAATGAGCAGTTCTTC. This translates into CASSVVGTGSVRNEQFF. Full variable domain (remainder filled in from reference TRBV9 and TRBJ2-1): DSGVTQTPKHLITATGQRVTLRCSPRSGDLSVYWYQQSLDQGLQFLIQYYNGEERAKGNILERFSAQQFPDLHSELNLSSLELGDSALYFCASSVVGTGSVRNEQFFGPGTRLTVL.

The chain carries TRBV5-6 and TRBJ1-1; D is uncertain. The CDR3 sequence is 14 residues long. V was shortened by 1 base and J by 3 bases, with 10 bases between the two germline ends. In germline, CDR1 is SGHDT, CDR2 YYEEEE. The CDR3 coding sequence is TGTGCCAGCAGCTTGTACCGAAGGGACACTGAAGCTTTCTTT. Translation gives CASSLYRRDTEAFF.

V gene TRBV14 combines with J gene TRBJ1-5; D not certain. This CDR3 region has 12 residues. The ends were cut back, 4 bases at V and 4 bases at J, with 5 bases in the middle. Looked up from germline, CDR1 is SGHDN and CDR2 is FVKESK. Here the CDR3 DNA reads TGTGCCAGCAGCCTGGGGAATCAGCCCCAGCATTTT. Translated, it gives CASSLGNQPQHF.

The chain employs TRBV5-1 and TRBJ2-2; perhaps TRBD2 as D (7 bases). Germline CDR1 SGHRS, CDR2 YFSETQ. V lost 4 bases and J 7 bases, leaving 20 bases between the germline ends. This CDR3 has 16 amino acids. The chain's CDR3 is CASSARLAGEGGELFF. The CDR3 coding sequence is TGCGCCAGCAGCGCCCGACTAGCAGGGGAGGGCGGGGAGCTGTTTTTT.

Comments on this clone: The same CDR3 also results from other DNA sequences found in this sample. The chain couples TRBV7-2 to TRBJ1-2, with D hard to call. The germline V gene has CDR1 SGHTA and CDR2 FQGNSA. Trimming took off 3 bases at V and 4 bases at J, with 9 bases between the two ends. This CDR3 spans 13 amino acids. The CDR3 loop reads CASSLGGFYGYTF. CDR3 in DNA: TGTGCCAGCAGCTTGGGAGGGTTCTATGGCTACACCTTC.

V and J are TRBV5-4 and TRBJ2-1; TRBD2 aligns across 9 bases. Germline V gene data show CDR1 as SGHNT and CDR2 as YYREEE (reference sequence). The CDR3 runs to 15 residues. The trim removed 5 bases at V and 4 bases at J, leaving 7 bases unmatched. CDR3 DNA: TGTGCCAGCAGAGTGACTAGCGGACTTTACAATGAGCAGTTCTTC. As protein: CASRVTSGLYNEQFF. Complete variable domain (other parts from reference TRBV5-4 and TRBJ2-1): ETGVTQSPTHLIKTRGQQVTLRCSSQSGHNTVSWYQQALGQGPQFIFQYYREEENGRGNFPPRFSGLQFPNYSSELNVNALELDDSALYLCASRVTSGLYNEQFFGPGTRLTVL.

The V gene is TRBV5-4, the J gene TRBJ2-7; D is ambiguous. Germline CDR1 reads SGHNT; CDR2 reads YYREEE (reference sequence). CDR3 length: 12 amino acids. Between the trimmed V and J ends, which lost 1 base and 5 bases, there was a span of 7 bases. Here the CDR3 DNA reads TGTGCCAGCAGCTTGCTTGAGCACGAGCAGTACTTC. Protein sequence: CASSLLEHEQYF.

The V and J genes are TRBV5-1 and TRBJ2-1; TRBD2 aligns across 9 bases. V trimming: 3 bases; J trimming: 0 bases; junction bases outside the gene matches: 4. The length of the CDR3 is 16 residues. CDR1 is SGHRS, CDR2 YFSETQ, per germline. The CDR3: CASSSNSGSSYNEQFF. The CDR3 DNA reads as TGCGCCAGCAGCTCAAATAGCGGGAGCTCCTACAATGAGCAGTTCTTC.

This chain uses TRBV12-5 with TRBJ2-1; D unclear. The germline gives CDR1 LGHNT, CDR2 FRNRAP. This CDR3 contains 14 residues. Trimming took 1 base from V and 5 from J, leaving 9 bases between them. The CDR3 DNA reads as TGTGCTAGTGGTTTGGGATCGAGCCACAATGAGCAGTTCTTC. The encoded protein is CASGLGSSHNEQFF.

The rearrangement links TRBV27 to TRBJ1-2; D remains ambiguous. The germline V gene encodes CDR1 MNHEY and CDR2 SMNVEV (reference sequence). V lost 0 bases and J lost 2, with 10 bases in between. The CDR3 runs to 15 residues. CDR3 protein: CASSLSPGKNYGYTF. Written as DNA, the CDR3 is TGTGCCAGCAGTTTATCACCGGGGAAGAACTATGGCTACACCTTC.